These T cell receptor beta chains were read from a single sample in a study of cytomegalovirus exposure and HLA in healthy donors. Generated by immunoSEQ multiplex PCR, the TCRdb table keeps only in-frame clones and is missing some. The table records about 120,000 clones, more than 60% of them present only once. What was sequenced was PBMCs. These receptors were collected from a man aged 35 to 55 in good health and CMV-seropositive. CDR3s include the opening cysteine and the closing phenylalanine or tryptophan. D genes are given only for firm matches. For some rows the clone size is stated as once, few or many, or as a class when expanded; others skip it.

TRBJ2-7 | TRBV29-1 | - | few | TGCAGCCTTCCAGACTACCGACCTTTTTACGAGCAGTACTTC | CSLPDYRPFYEQYF
TRBJ1-6 | TRBV6-5 | TRBD1 | - | TGTGCCAGCAGCTGGACAGGGAGTAATTCACCCCTCCACTTT | CASSWTGSNSPLHF
TRBJ2-5 | TRBV19 | TRBD2 | few | TGTGCCAGTAGTACTTCAGTAGCGGGGGGGCTGGAGACCCAGTACTTC | CASSTSVAGGLETQYF
TRBJ1-3 | TRBV19 | - | few | TGTGCCAGTAGTAATTCAGTGGGCTCTCACCTCTCTGGAAACACCATATATTTT | CASSNSVGSHLSGNTIYF
TRBJ1-5 | TRBV7-8 | - | - | TGTGCCAGCAGCTTAGCCAGGGCGTTGAGCAATCAGCCCCAGCATTTT | CASSLARALSNQPQHF
TRBJ2-7 | TRBV10-3 | - | once | TGTGCCACCGGACAGCCCTACGAGCAGTACTTC | CATGQPYEQYF
TRBJ2-1 | TRBV5-1 | - | - | TGCGCCAGCAGCTTGGATCCACAAATCAATGAGCAGTTCTTC | CASSLDPQINEQFF
TRBJ1-6 | TRBV6-6 | - | - | TGTGCCAGCAGTTCGTACGGTAATTCACCCCTCCACTTT | CASSSYGNSPLHF
TRBJ2-7 | TRBV6-6 | TRBD2 | - | TGTGCCAGCAGTTATGGCGGGAGTGGGTACGAGCAGTACTTC | CASSYGGSGYEQYF
TRBJ2-5 | TRBV10-1 | TRBD1 | - | TGCGCCAGCAGTCCCGGGACAGGGAGAGAGACCCAGTACTTC | CASSPGTGRETQYF
TRBJ2-1 | TRBV9 | TRBD2 | - | TGTGCCAGCAGCGGTCCGGGACTATTAAACAATGAGCAGTTCTTC | CASSGPGLLNNEQFF
TRBJ2-1 | TRBV28 | TRBD2 | - | TGTGCCAGCTGGCATAATGTGGGACTAGCGGGAGTTGAGGAGCAGTTCTTC | CASWHNVGLAGVEEQFF
TRBJ1-4 | TRBV6-1 | - | - | TGTGCCGGCAGTGAAGCGACGGGTTTCGCAACTAATGAAAAACTGTTTTTT | CAGSEATGFATNEKLFF
TRBJ2-7 | TRBV10-3 | TRBD2 | - | TGTGCCATCAGTGAGAAGCTAGCGGGGGTTAGCGAGCAGTACTTC | CAISEKLAGVSEQYF
TRBJ2-7 | TRBV5-4 | - | - | TGTGCCAGCAGCTTGGGGCAGGCGTTGTCCGCCTACGAGCAGTACTTC | CASSLGQALSAYEQYF
TRBJ1-1 | TRBV29-1 | - | - | TGCAGCGTCGAAAGAGGACACATCAGGGAAGCTTTCTTT | CSVERGHIREAFF
TRBJ1-5 | TRBV4-2 | - | few | TGTGCCAGCAGCCAGAAAGGAGACAGTAGCAATCAGCCCCAGCATTTT | CASSQKGDSSNQPQHF
TRBJ2-7 | TRBV27 | - | few | TGTGCCAGCAGTTTAGAGTCCTCCTCCGAGCAGTACTTC | CASSLESSSEQYF
TRBJ2-1 | TRBV28 | TRBD2 | - | TGTGCCAGCAGTCCTGGAACTTTATATGTTGGGACTAGGGGTGGGGATGAGCAGTTCTTC | CASSPGTLYVGTRGGDEQFF
TRBJ2-7 | TRBV5-4 | TRBD1 | - | TGTGCCAGCAGCCAAGAACCGGGACAGGGTGACTACGAGCAGTACTTC | CASSQEPGQGDYEQYF
TRBJ1-5 | TRBV7-2 | - | - | TGTGCCAGCAGCTTAGTCGGGGGGCAGGGTCAGCCCCAGCATTTT | CASSLVGGQGQPQHF
TRBJ1-2 | TRBV6-5 | TRBD1 | - | TGTGCCAGCAGAGCGACAGGGCTCTATGGCTACACCTTC | CASRATGLYGYTF
TRBJ1-2 | TRBV6-5 | TRBD1 | - | TGTGCCAGCAGTTACCTAACTGGGACAGGCGTTGGCTACACCTTC | CASSYLTGTGVGYTF
TRBJ1-2 | TRBV9 | - | once | TGTGCCAGCAGCGTTGATTTCAGGCTTCAGAACTATGGCTACACCTTC | CASSVDFRLQNYGYTF
TRBJ2-1 | TRBV2 | - | - | TGTGCCAGCAGTCCCACTACGAATGAGCAGTTCTTC | CASSPTTNEQFF
TRBJ2-7 | TRBV7-2 | TRBD2 | - | TGTGCCAGCAGCTTAGGGGGACTAGCGGGTATCTACGAGCAGTACTTC | CASSLGGLAGIYEQYF
TRBJ2-3 | TRBV9 | - | - | TGTGCCAGCAGCGTAGTCGGAGGATCGCCGCCAGATACGCAGTATTTT | CASSVVGGSPPDTQYF
TRBJ2-3 | TRBV15 | TRBD2 | - | TGTGCCACCAGCAGATCGGGAGGGTCAGATACGCAGTATTTT | CATSRSGGSDTQYF
TRBJ1-6 | TRBV2 | TRBD1 | few | TGTGCCAGCAGTACCAGGACAGGGGGCCAAGCACCCCTCCACTTT | CASSTRTGGQAPLHF
TRBJ2-7 | TRBV18 | TRBD1 | - | TGTGCCAGCTCACCACAAGGGGGACAGGGGGCGCGTCTGGCCTACGAGCAGTACTTC | CASSPQGGQGARLAYEQYF
TRBJ2-7 | TRBV5-5 | TRBD2 | - | TGTGCCAGCAGCTTGCGGGGACTAGCGGACGAGCAGTACTTC | CASSLRGLADEQYF
TRBJ2-7 | TRBV7-9 | TRBD2 | - | TGTGCCAGCAGCTTACCCGGATTGCGGGGGAAATGGTTCGAGCAGTACTTC | CASSLPGLRGKWFEQYF
TRBJ1-5 | TRBV19 | - | - | TGTGCCAGTAGTCCGACAGGAGCAAGCAATCAGCCCCAGCATTTT | CASSPTGASNQPQHF
TRBJ1-2 | TRBV6-5 | - | - | TGTGCCAGCAGTTACGTCGGGGGAAGCTATGGCTACACCTTC | CASSYVGGSYGYTF
TRBJ1-1 | TRBV9 | - | - | TGTGCCAGTAGTCCGTGGTTAAACACTGAAGCTTTCTTT | CASSPWLNTEAFF